This T cell receptor (beta chain) was obtained from a study of T cell responses to AZD1222 COVID-19 vaccine. Overall study: Researchers grouped second doses given at about 4 or about 12 weeks into one pool. Findings of the study overall: Dominant CD4 TCR responses targeted spike regions 160-218 and 743-854. The donors showed a predominance of white British ancestry and of females, with possible underestimation of clonal diversity.

TCRdb's copy holds only in-frame clones and misses some; the assay was immunoSEQ multiplex PCR. The sample has just under 85,000 clones; about 82% are singletons. V lost 5 bases, J lost 13 bases, and 15 bases lay in between. Germline V gene data show CDR1 as SNHLY and CDR2 as FYNNEI. This CDR3 contains 12 residues. Of note for this clone: Its target is not known.

This TCR derives from an adult in good health. The V call is TRBV2, the J call TRBJ2-1; the D gene could be TRBD1 or TRBD2 (5 bases each). This material consisted of peripheral blood, taken on day 0 of AZD1222 vaccination. CDR3 sequence (DNA): TGTGCCAGCAGTCAGGGCCACGAGGGTCAGTTCTTC. Translated, it gives CASSQGHEGQFF.